This T cell receptor beta chain was recovered during a study of identical twins. Template switching introduced a universal primer site, and the cDNA bore unique molecular identifiers. TCRdb called the 5' RACE reads again in MiXCR, with one record for every CDR3 protein. The sample includes around 650,000 distinct CDR3 sequences, around 7.4% of them seen just once. With respect to this clonotype: Its specificity is not known.

Regarding the study as a whole: Insertion counts were lower in abundant cord blood beta clonotypes, a trend that memory repertoires did not show.

The CDR3 extends over 13 amino acids. Germline V CDR1 and CDR2: DFQATT, SNEGSKA (reference sequence). Trimming removed 1 base at V and 3 bases at J, with 7 bases between. These same records also appear under a second study, on yellow fever vaccine responses in identical twins. Turning to that study: Twins' vaccine T cell responses were reported to seem partly convergent and partly personalized.

Sequences were obtained from PBMCs. This chain connects TRBV20-1 to TRBJ1-5; TRBD1 is a possible D gene (5 bases). The receptor comes from a woman aged 18-29 years in good health. The CDR3 DNA sequence: TGCAGTGCTAGAGTGGACACCAATCAGCCCCAGCATTTT. The encoded protein is CSARVDTNQPQHF.